The sequence of this T cell receptor beta chain was determined in a study of glioma-infiltrating T cells. Study results and limitations: Non-neoplastic patients had below-expected tissue-blood divergence, while all gliomas exceeded expectation.

The iRepertoire nested amplicon-rescue multiplex PCR amplified TCR alpha and beta CDR3s from RNA. In TCRdb, the multiplex PCR reads were re-called with MiXCR into one record per CDR3 protein. The data hold about 140,000 distinct CDR3 sequences, with about 39% observed a single time. This clonotype was seen a few times. No antigen is known for it. Germline CDR1 is SGHKS and CDR2 is YYEKEE (reference sequence). CDR3 size: 13 residues. Trimming cost V 3 bases and J 8 bases; bases outside gene matches: 6. The J gene is TRBJ1-2, the V gene TRBV5-5; 8 bases align to TRBD1. The sequencing input was glioma tissue, nonneoplastic brain tissue, or PBMCs (not recorded which). This TCR came from a human donor with low-grade glioma or glioblastoma, undergoing nonglioma brain surgery, or in good health (not recorded which). CDR3 DNA: TGTGCCAGCAGCTCGGACAGGGTCAAGGGCTACACCTTC. As protein: CASSSDRVKGYTF. Full variable domain (outside the CDR3, taken from reference TRBV5-5 and TRBJ1-2): DAGVTQSPTHLIKTRGQQVTLRCSPISGHKSVSWYQQVLGQGPQFIFQYYEKEERGRGNFPDRFSARQFPNYSSELNVNALLLGDSALYLCASSSDRVKGYTFGSGTRLTVV.